Here is one TCR beta chain with its context. Together with a sample-barcoded 5' primer, a J-beta primer mix was included in a second PCR lasting about 6 to 11 cycles. TCRdb used MiXCR to reprocess the 5' RACE reads, holding one entry per CDR3 protein. Of about 650,000 distinct CDR3 sequences in the sample, about 32% are singletons; the top ten hold just over 15%. These data originate in a study of blood T cells in healthy people across ages. Germline values: CDR1 SGHRS, CDR2 YFSETQ. The CDR3 runs 15 residues. The clonotype was recovered from a woman older than 75 in good health. Material: blood. The chain carries TRBV5-1 and TRBJ2-4, with a weak D call TRBD2 (6 bases). The J call may be incorrect, as the DNA end agrees better with TRBJ2-7. The DNA for the CDR3 is TGCGCCAGCAGCTTGGAACGGGGGACCTCCTACGAGCAGTACTTC. Protein product: CASSLERGTSYEQYF.